This T cell receptor beta chain appears in the sequencing data of a study of blood T cell repertoires in COVID-19. The table came from immunoSEQ multiplex PCR; TCRdb's copy has only in-frame clones and leaves some out. The data hold some 190,000 clones, with over 70% observed a single time. V was shortened by 3 bases and J by 1 base, with 13 bases between the two germline ends. Germline CDR1 and CDR2: DFQATT and SNEGSKA (reference sequence). CDR3 length equals 14 residues. During the 2 weeks before they entered the study, exposed participants had met someone with a PCR-confirmed or clinician-diagnosed COVID-19 case.

This receptor was taken from a man aged 60-69 years who had been exposed to COVID-19. What was sequenced was PBMCs or T cells enriched from blood (not recorded which). The genes are TRBV20-1 and TRBJ2-7, with a possible D match to TRBD2 (6 bases). In nucleotides, the CDR3 is TGCAGTGCTAGTAGACTAGGGCAGTCCTACGAGCAGTACTTC. It yields the protein CSASRLGQSYEQYF.